This T cell receptor (beta chain) was documented in a study of blood T cell repertoires in COVID-19. Profiling relied on immunoSEQ multiplex PCR, and the TCRdb table lists in-frame clones only, not all of them. The table shows some 170,000 clones, with approximately 89% occurring only once. Germline CDR1 is KGHSH and CDR2 is LQKENI. The CDR3 covers 14 residues. Trimming pared 5 bases from V and 3 bases from J, leaving 13 bases between. The genes are TRBV18 and TRBJ1-1; no clear D gene. Sequencing input: peripheral blood. The receptor was derived from a woman aged 55 to 70 with acute or convalescent COVID-19. DNA for the CDR3: TGTGCCAGCTCAAATTCCGTTGCGGACACTGAAGCTTTCTTT. Translation: CASSNSVADTEAFF.